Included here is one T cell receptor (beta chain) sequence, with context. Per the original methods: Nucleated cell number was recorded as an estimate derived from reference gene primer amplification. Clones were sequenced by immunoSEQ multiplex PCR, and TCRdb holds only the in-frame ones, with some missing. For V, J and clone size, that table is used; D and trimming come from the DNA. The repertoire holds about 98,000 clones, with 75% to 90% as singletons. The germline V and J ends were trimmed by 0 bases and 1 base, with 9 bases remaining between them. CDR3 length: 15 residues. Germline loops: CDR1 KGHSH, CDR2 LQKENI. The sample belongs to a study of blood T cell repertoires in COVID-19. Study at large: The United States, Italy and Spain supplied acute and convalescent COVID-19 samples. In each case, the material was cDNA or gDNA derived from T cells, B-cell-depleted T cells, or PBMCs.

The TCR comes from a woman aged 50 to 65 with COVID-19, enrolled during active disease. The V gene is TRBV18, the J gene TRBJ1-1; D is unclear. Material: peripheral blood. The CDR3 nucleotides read TGTGCCAGCTCACCACCGTCACACCCGAACACTGAAGCTTTCTTT. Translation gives CASSPPSHPNTEAFF.